The 25 T cell receptor beta chains below all came from one sample that was sequenced in a study of pediatric ulcerative colitis. Profiling relied on immunoSEQ multiplex PCR, and the TCRdb table lists in-frame clones only, not all of them. The data show under 50,000 clones, about 79% seen once. Rectal tissue came from one to two pinch biopsies taken at colonoscopy. Specimen: gut tissue. The receptors originated from a girl aged 5-17 years with moderate ulcerative colitis.

The chain recombines TRBV9 with TRBJ1-2; 9 positions agree with TRBD1. Losses at the gene ends were 4 bases for V and 7 bases for J; bases not matched to a gene: 5. Germline CDR1 and CDR2: SGDLS and YYNGEE. This CDR3 comprises 13 residues. The CDR3 sequence is CASSYTGGIGYTF. The CDR3 bases are TGTGCCAGCAGCTACACAGGGGGCATTGGCTACACCTTC.

This clone was seen only a few times. The rearrangement links TRBV4-1 to TRBJ1-1; 7 positions agree with TRBD1. CDR3 length: 15 residues. CDR1 is MGHRA and CDR2 is YSYEKL in the germline V gene. V was clipped by 2 bases and J by 3 bases; unmatched bases: 6. The CDR3 loop reads CASSQLQGLYTEAFF. CDR3 bases: TGCGCCAGCAGCCAATTACAGGGGCTGTACACTGAAGCTTTCTTT.

This clone has only a few counts. The V call is TRBV6-1, the J call TRBJ1-2; D is perhaps TRBD1 (6 bases). This CDR3 comprises 17 residues. CDR1 is MNHNS and CDR2 is SASEGT in the germline V gene. V was clipped by 4 bases and J by 4 bases, with 22 bases between them. This CDR3 reads CASSALWTANSPYGYTF. In nucleotides, the CDR3 is TGTGCCAGCAGTGCCCTATGGACAGCTAATTCTCCCTATGGCTACACCTTC.

This clone occurred once. J is TRBJ1-6 and V is TRBV6-1; D call uncertain. CDR3 length: 17 residues. Germline V lookup: CDR1 MNHNS, CDR2 SASEGT. The V end lost 0 bases, the J end lost 0 bases, and 9 bases lay between the germline ends. The CDR3 spells CASSEALLSSYNSPLHF. The CDR3 nucleotides are TGTGCCAGCAGTGAAGCGCTACTCAGCTCCTATAATTCACCCCTCCACTTT.

The chain uses TRBV29-1 and TRBJ2-1, with D perhaps TRBD2 (5 bases). This CDR3 contains 13 residues. CDR1 and CDR2 (germline): SQVTM, ANQGSEA. V was pared by 4 bases and J by 7 bases, with 14 bases between. This CDR3 is CSVGGVIQNEQFF. CDR3 nucleotides: TGCAGCGTTGGGGGAGTCATTCAAAATGAGCAGTTCTTC.

The CDR3 DNA reads as TGTGCCAGCAGCCGGCAGACCTACGAGCAGTACTTC. It translates to CASSRQTYEQYF. The chain carries TRBV25-1 and TRBJ2-7; D is unclear. The CDR3 totals 12 residues. CDR1 is MGHDK, CDR2 SYGVNS, per germline. The V gene lost 6 bases and the J gene lost 2 bases, with 8 bases spanning the gap.

The chain uses TRBV5-1 and TRBJ2-5; 11 bases line up with TRBD2. Germline V gene data show CDR1 as SGHRS and CDR2 as YFSETQ. With V trimmed by 3 bases and J by 1 base, 8 bases remained unmatched. The CDR3 has 17 residues. This CDR3 is CASSSPLAGGVQETQYF. The CDR3 DNA reads as TGCGCCAGCAGCTCCCCGCTAGCGGGAGGCGTCCAAGAGACCCAGTACTTC.

The gene calls are TRBV9 and TRBJ1-2, with D possibly being TRBD1 (6 bases). There are 15 residues in the CDR3. The germline CDR1 and CDR2 sequences are SGDLS and YYNGEE. The ends were cut back, 3 bases at V and 7 bases at J, with 19 bases in the middle. CDR3 DNA sequence: TGTGCCAGCAGCGAGACCCTACAGGGTATTAGTGGCTACACCTTC. Protein product: CASSETLQGISGYTF. Full variable domain (missing parts from reference TRBV9 and TRBJ1-2): DSGVTQTPKHLITATGQRVTLRCSPRSGDLSVYWYQQSLDQGLQFLIQYYNGEERAKGNILERFSAQQFPDLHSELNLSSLELGDSALYFCASSETLQGISGYTFGSGTRLTVV.

This chain links TRBV7-2 with TRBJ2-1, with no clear D. The CDR3 is made up of 13 amino acids. Trimming cost V 1 base and J 0 bases, with 1 base left between them. From germline, CDR1 is SGHTA and CDR2 FQGNSA. In DNA, the CDR3 is TGTGCCAGCAGCTTAGACTCCTACAATGAGCAGTTCTTC. It yields the protein CASSLDSYNEQFF.

The chain employs TRBV19 and TRBJ2-3; D possibly matches TRBD1 or TRBD2 (5 bases each). V lost 8 bases and J 0 bases, leaving 18 bases between the germline ends. CDR3 length: 16 amino acids. The germline CDR1 and CDR2 sequences are LNHDA and SQIVND (reference sequence). CDR3 nucleotide sequence: TGTGCCAGTGCCGCCGGGACCGACGCTAGCACAGATACGCAGTATTTT. It codes for CASAAGTDASTDTQYF. Based on the CDR3 plus reference TRBV19 and TRBJ2-3, the full variable domain is DGGITQSPKYLFRKEGQNVTLSCEQNLNHDAMYWYRQDPGQGLRLIYYSQIVNDFQKGDIAEGYSVSREKKESFPLTVTSAQKNPTAFYLCASAAGTDASTDTQYFGPGTRLTVL.

The chain combines TRBV9 with TRBJ1-1; 11 nucleotides agree with TRBD1. The CDR3 is 14 residues long. The germline V gene has CDR1 SGDLS and CDR2 YYNGEE. Trimming took 4 bases from V and 5 from J; bases not matched to a gene: 4. The CDR3 nucleotides are TGTGCCAGCAGCCCCCGGGACAGGGGGACTGAAGCTTTCTTT. It specifies CASSPRDRGTEAFF.

The V call is TRBV28, the J call TRBJ2-3, with D perhaps TRBD1 or TRBD2 (5 bases each). CDR3 length equals 19 residues. The V end lost 3 bases, the J end lost 0 bases, and 22 bases lay between the germline ends. CDR1 and CDR2 (germline): MDHEN, SYDVKM. CDR3 sequence reads: CASSFGALRGPSSTDTQYF. The DNA for the CDR3 is TGTGCCAGCAGTTTCGGGGCGTTAAGAGGGCCGTCGAGCACAGATACGCAGTATTTT.

The chain joins TRBV5-6 to TRBJ2-2; 7 bases are shared with TRBD1. The V gene end was trimmed by 4 bases and the J gene end by 2 bases; junction bases not matched to a gene: 8. CDR1 and CDR2 (germline): SGHDT, YYEEEE. The CDR3 contains 16 residues. The CDR3 DNA is TGTGCCAGCAGCCGTATAACAGGGGCCAACACCGGGGAGCTGTTTTTT. Translating it yields CASSRITGANTGELFF.

The chain combines TRBV5-1 with TRBJ2-7, with unresolved D. Germline-derived CDR1 and CDR2 are SGHRS and YFSETQ. The CDR3 has 14 residues. Trimming stripped 1 base from V and 3 bases from J, with 11 bases between. CDR3 nucleotides: TGCGCCAGCAGCTTGAGTCTTGAATACTACGAGCAGTACTTC. This encodes CASSLSLEYYEQYF.

The chain employs TRBV18 and TRBJ2-1; the D call may be TRBD1 or TRBD2 (5 bases each). Germline CDR1 KGHSH, CDR2 LQKENI. Trimming removed 5 bases from V and 7 bases from J, with 18 bases in between. This CDR3 comprises 15 residues. The DNA for the CDR3 is TGTGCCAGCTCAAGGTACGGGACCCTGGGAAATGAGCAGTTCTTC. It yields the protein CASSRYGTLGNEQFF.

J is TRBJ2-7 and V is TRBV5-1; D uncertain. The CDR3 spans 14 residues. Germline loops: CDR1 SGHRS, CDR2 YFSETQ. Deletions cut 0 bases from V and 2 bases from J, with 9 bases between. DNA of the CDR3: TGCGCCAGCAGCTTGGTTGGCGGAACCTACGAGCAGTACTTC. Amino acid sequence: CASSLVGGTYEQYF.

The gene calls are TRBV5-1 and TRBJ1-3; D is uncertain. Germline lookup yields CDR1 SGHRS and CDR2 YFSETQ. The germline V and J ends were trimmed by 2 bases and 0 bases, with 12 bases remaining between them. The CDR3 consists of 16 residues. CDR3 in DNA: TGCGCCAGCAGCTTTGGGGAGAGAACCTCTGGAAACACCATATATTTT. This translates into CASSFGERTSGNTIYF.

The chain links TRBV6-6 to TRBJ2-3; TRBD2 matches at 9 bases. Trimming at V came to 6 bases and at J to 5 bases, leaving 12 bases not matched to a gene. The germline V gene encodes CDR1 MNHNY and CDR2 SVGAGI (reference sequence). The CDR3 covers 16 residues. The CDR3 nucleotides read TGTGCCAGCAGAAAAACCTCTAGCGGGATGGGAGATACGCAGTATTTT. Protein product: CASRKTSSGMGDTQYF.

The rearrangement joins TRBV10-2 to TRBJ1-5; D is uncertain. This CDR3 spans 13 amino acids. Trimming pared 4 bases from V and 7 bases from J, leaving 11 bases between. The germline gives CDR1 WSHSY, CDR2 SAAADI. The CDR3 sequence is CASSVRTVQPQHF. CDR3 coding DNA: TGCGCCAGCAGTGTCCGGACTGTCCAGCCCCAGCATTTT.

The CDR3 region is CSVEEQPGAYNEQFF. CDR3 bases: TGCAGCGTTGAAGAGCAGCCAGGGGCCTACAATGAGCAGTTCTTC. The gene calls are TRBV29-1 and TRBJ2-1, with a weak D call TRBD1 (6 bases). CDR3 size: 15 residues. V was cut by 0 bases and J by 2 bases, with 11 bases left in between. CDR1 and CDR2 from the germline V gene are SQVTM and ANQGSEA.

This chain links TRBV10-3 with TRBJ1-1; D call uncertain. The CDR3 is 13 amino acids. Germline values: CDR1 ENHRY, CDR2 SYGVKD. Trimming removed 10 bases from V and 5 bases from J, with 17 bases in between. CDR3 protein: CATEKEEATEAFF. In DNA, the CDR3 is TGTGCCACCGAGAAGGAGGAGGCTACTGAAGCTTTCTTT.

The rearrangement uses TRBV7-8 and TRBJ2-7; D is possibly TRBD1 (6 bases). This CDR3 has 15 residues. Trimming left V 6 bases short and J 1 base short, with 16 bases between. Germline V gene data show CDR1 as SGHVS and CDR2 as FQNEAQ. The DNA for the CDR3 is TGTGCCAGCAGTATAACAACAGGGAGTTCCTACGAGCAGTACTTC. Residues: CASSITTGSSYEQYF.

The gene calls are TRBV5-4 and TRBJ2-1; 11 positions agree with TRBD2. Germline assignment: CDR1 SGHNT and CDR2 YYREEE (reference sequence). V shed 3 bases and J 7 bases; nucleotides not matched to a gene: 9. This CDR3 is built from 16 residues. DNA for the CDR3: TGTGCCAGCAGCTCCGGGACTAGCGGTAAAATTAATGAGCAGTTCTTC. It encodes CASSSGTSGKINEQFF. Full variable domain (missing parts from reference TRBV5-4 and TRBJ2-1): ETGVTQSPTHLIKTRGQQVTLRCSSQSGHNTVSWYQQALGQGPQFIFQYYREEENGRGNFPPRFSGLQFPNYSSELNVNALELDDSALYLCASSSGTSGKINEQFFGPGTRLTVL.

The rearrangement links TRBV11-2 to TRBJ1-4, with TRBD1 matching over 9 bases. The V gene end was trimmed by 3 bases and the J gene end by 6 bases; junction bases not matched to a gene: 5. Germline V CDR1 and CDR2: SGHAT, FQNNGV. This CDR3 has 15 amino acids. CDR3 region: CASSFGQGFYEKLFF. CDR3 nucleotides: TGTGCCAGCAGCTTCGGACAGGGGTTTTATGAAAAACTGTTTTTT.

The chain combines TRBV27 with TRBJ2-7; 12 bases fit TRBD1. The CDR3 loop spans 16 amino acids. Germline loops: CDR1 MNHEY, CDR2 SMNVEV (reference sequence). Germline trimming cut 0 bases from V and 3 bases from J; bases unmatched to any gene: 3. The CDR3 DNA sequence: TGTGCCAGCAGTTTATCGGGGACAGGGGGCCACTACGAGCAGTACTTC. It yields the protein CASSLSGTGGHYEQYF.